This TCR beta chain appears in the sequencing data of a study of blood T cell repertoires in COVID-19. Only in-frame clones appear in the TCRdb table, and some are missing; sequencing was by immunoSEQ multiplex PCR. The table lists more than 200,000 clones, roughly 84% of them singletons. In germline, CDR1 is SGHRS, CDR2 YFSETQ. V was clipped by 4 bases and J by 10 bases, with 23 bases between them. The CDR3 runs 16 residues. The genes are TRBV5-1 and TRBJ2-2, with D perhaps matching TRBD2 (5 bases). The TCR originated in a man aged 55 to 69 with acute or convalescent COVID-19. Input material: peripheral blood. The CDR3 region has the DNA TGCGCCAGCAGCCTGCGGGTGGGTCCTTCGCCGGAGGAGCTGTTTTTT. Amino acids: CASSLRVGPSPEELFF.